The clone carrying this T cell receptor (beta chain) was seen a handful of times. The antigen is not known. This sample stems from a study of post-analysis software for immune sequencing data. This CDR3 region has 15 residues. Germline V CDR1 and CDR2: MNHNS, SASEGT. V shed 6 bases and J shed 1 base, with 15 bases lying between them. TCR beta libraries were prepared from cDNA with unique molecular identifiers. TCRdb reprocessed the PCR reads via MiXCR and lists one record per CDR3 protein. The sample holds approximately 350,000 distinct CDR3 sequences, 30% to 45% seen once. Study-level points and caveats: Relative to controls, patients had roughly five TRBV segments at higher frequency, with TRBV5-6, TRBV5-1 and TRBV20-1 among these. Controls significantly exceeded multiple sclerosis patients in normalized Chao1 diversity.

V gene TRBV6-1 combines with J gene TRBJ1-1; D gene unclear. This TCR was recovered from a girl aged 5-17 years with multiple sclerosis. The specimen sequenced was blood. CDR3 loop: CASRTLYSRNTEAFF. The DNA of the CDR3 is TGTGCCAGCAGGACCCTCTACAGTCGGAACACTGAAGCTTTCTTT.